A selection of T cell receptor beta chains follows, all from one sample in a study of shared clonotypes between healthy human individuals. Method: immunoSEQ multiplex PCR; TCRdb's copy keeps in-frame clones and lacks some. In the table there are 850,000 to 1,100,000 clones, 60% to 85% of which are singletons. Sequenced sample: memory CD4+ T cells from PBMCs. The receptor set was obtained from a man aged 18 to 30 in good health. Some clones in this sample may be carry-over from other donors' samples. CDR3s include the opening cysteine and the closing phenylalanine or tryptophan. The D gene is left open where the match is weak. Clone sizes are given selectively: once, few, many, or a class where the clone is expanded.

v_gene: TRBV5-1
j_gene: TRBJ2-5
d_gene: -
len: 13
abundance: -
CDR3aa: CASSLVGKETQYF
CDR3nt: TGCGCCAGCAGCTTGGTAGGGAAAGAGACCCAGTACTTC

v_gene: TRBV7-7
j_gene: TRBJ2-1
d_gene: -
len: 15
abundance: -
CDR3aa: CASSLGGLSYNEQFF
CDR3nt: TGTGCCAGCAGCTTGGGGGGGCTGTCCTACAATGAGCAGTTCTTC

v_gene: TRBV6-6
j_gene: TRBJ2-7
d_gene: TRBD2
len: 14
abundance: few
CDR3aa: CASSYWREMDEQYF
CDR3nt: TGTGCCAGCAGTTACTGGCGGGAGATGGACGAGCAGTACTTC

v_gene: TRBV18
j_gene: TRBJ2-7
d_gene: -
len: 15
abundance: once
CDR3aa: CASSPRTGNSYEQYF
CDR3nt: TGTGCCAGCTCACCACGGACGGGGAACTCCTACGAGCAGTACTTC

v_gene: TRBV6-5
j_gene: TRBJ2-7
d_gene: -
len: 15
abundance: -
CDR3aa: CASSRGGWAAYEQYF
CDR3nt: TGTGCCAGCAGTCGCGGAGGGTGGGCGGCCTACGAGCAGTACTTC

v_gene: TRBV10-3
j_gene: TRBJ1-3
d_gene: -
len: 16
abundance: -
CDR3aa: CAISRGGGASGNTIYF
CDR3nt: TGTGCCATCAGTAGAGGAGGGGGGGCCTCTGGAAACACCATATATTTT

v_gene: TRBV5-1
j_gene: TRBJ2-7
d_gene: TRBD2
len: 15
abundance: -
CDR3aa: CASSLRVAGENEQYF
CDR3nt: TGCGCCAGCAGCTTGAGGGTAGCGGGAGAAAACGAGCAGTACTTC

v_gene: TRBV5-6
j_gene: TRBJ2-1
d_gene: -
len: 14
abundance: -
CDR3aa: CASQKRGSYNEQFF
CDR3nt: TGTGCCAGCCAAAAGAGGGGTTCCTACAATGAGCAGTTCTTC

v_gene: TRBV25-1
j_gene: TRBJ1-5
d_gene: -
len: 13
abundance: -
CDR3aa: CASSEYGFKPQHF
CDR3nt: TGTGCCAGCAGTGAATATGGGTTTAAGCCCCAGCATTTT

v_gene: TRBV7-7
j_gene: TRBJ2-3
d_gene: TRBD2
len: 15
abundance: -
CDR3aa: CASSSLAGGTDTQYF
CDR3nt: TGTGCCAGCAGCTCACTAGCGGGGGGCACAGATACGCAGTATTTT

v_gene: TRBV30
j_gene: TRBJ1-4
d_gene: -
len: 15
abundance: -
CDR3aa: CAWSVLLPPNEKLFF
CDR3nt: TGTGCCTGGAGTGTACTTCTGCCACCAAATGAAAAACTGTTTTTT

v_gene: TRBV7-9
j_gene: TRBJ2-3
d_gene: -
len: 13
abundance: few
CDR3aa: CASSFAGGDTQYF
CDR3nt: TGTGCCAGCAGCTTCGCTGGGGGAGATACGCAGTATTTT

v_gene: TRBV4-2
j_gene: TRBJ2-5
d_gene: -
len: 16
abundance: -
CDR3aa: CASSQDRGAGQETQYF
CDR3nt: TGTGCCAGCAGCCAAGATCGAGGAGCGGGCCAAGAGACCCAGTACTTC

v_gene: TRBV30
j_gene: TRBJ1-5
d_gene: -
len: 16
abundance: many
CDR3aa: CAWSVQSGTYNQPQHF
CDR3nt: TGTGCCTGGAGTGTACAGTCCGGTACCTACAATCAGCCCCAGCATTTT

v_gene: TRBV29-1
j_gene: TRBJ1-2
d_gene: TRBD1
len: 18
abundance: few
CDR3aa: CSVEKGPGGRPINYGYTF
CDR3nt: TGCAGCGTTGAAAAAGGGCCAGGGGGCCGACCCATTAATTATGGCTACACCTTC

v_gene: TRBV28
j_gene: TRBJ2-4
d_gene: -
len: 12
abundance: -
CDR3aa: CASKGQENIQYF
CDR3nt: TGTGCCAGCAAGGGGCAAGAAAACATTCAGTACTTC

v_gene: TRBV7-7
j_gene: TRBJ2-7
d_gene: TRBD2
len: 15
abundance: once
CDR3aa: CASSSAGGSSYEQYF
CDR3nt: TGTGCCAGCAGCTCCGCGGGCGGGAGCTCCTACGAGCAGTACTTC

v_gene: TRBV5-1
j_gene: TRBJ2-5
d_gene: -
len: 14
abundance: once
CDR3aa: CASSQGQPEGTQYF
CDR3nt: TGCGCCAGCAGCCAGGGCCAACCCGAAGGGACCCAGTACTTC

v_gene: TRBV28
j_gene: TRBJ1-1
d_gene: TRBD1
len: 14
abundance: once
CDR3aa: CASSRTGGDTEAFF
CDR3nt: TGTGCCAGCAGCCGGACAGGGGGAGACACTGAAGCTTTCTTT

v_gene: TRBV6-5
j_gene: TRBJ2-2
d_gene: -
len: 15
abundance: -
CDR3aa: CASSRGGPSPGELFF
CDR3nt: TGTGCCAGCAGCAGGGGTGGGCCGAGTCCCGGGGAGCTGTTTTTT

v_gene: TRBV27
j_gene: TRBJ2-3
d_gene: TRBD2
len: 16
abundance: once
CDR3aa: CASSLSRGGVPDTQYF
CDR3nt: TGTGCCAGCAGTTTATCGCGGGGGGGGGTCCCAGATACGCAGTATTTT

v_gene: TRBV10-2
j_gene: TRBJ2-5
d_gene: TRBD2
len: 13
abundance: few
CDR3aa: CASSRGEGETQYF
CDR3nt: TGCGCCAGCAGTCGGGGGGAAGGAGAGACCCAGTACTTC

v_gene: TRBV19
j_gene: TRBJ2-7
d_gene: -
len: 13
abundance: -
CDR3aa: CASSPRGRYEQYF
CDR3nt: TGTGCCAGTAGTCCCCGGGGGCGCTACGAGCAGTACTTC

v_gene: TRBV11-3
j_gene: TRBJ2-1
d_gene: -
len: 13
abundance: once
CDR3aa: CASSDPGVNEQFF
CDR3nt: TGTGCCAGCAGCGACCCGGGGGTGAATGAGCAGTTCTTC

v_gene: TRBV18
j_gene: TRBJ2-2
d_gene: -
len: 14
abundance: -
CDR3aa: CASSPNVVTGELFF
CDR3nt: TGTGCCAGCTCACCGAATGTGGTAACCGGGGAGCTGTTTTTT

v_gene: TRBV7-2
j_gene: TRBJ2-5
d_gene: TRBD2
len: 16
abundance: -
CDR3aa: CASSLRLFSGKETQYF
CDR3nt: TGTGCCAGCAGCTTAAGGTTATTTAGCGGGAAAGAGACCCAGTACTTC

v_gene: TRBV4-1
j_gene: TRBJ1-3
d_gene: -
len: 17
abundance: -
CDR3aa: CASSQDLAVRGGNTIYF
CDR3nt: TGCGCCAGCAGCCAAGATCTAGCCGTCAGGGGTGGAAACACCATATATTTT

v_gene: TRBV11-2
j_gene: TRBJ2-2
d_gene: -
len: 16
abundance: few
CDR3aa: CASSSQGGGGTGELFF
CDR3nt: TGTGCCAGCAGCTCGCAAGGGGGAGGTGGGACCGGGGAGCTGTTTTTT

v_gene: TRBV5-1
j_gene: TRBJ2-7
d_gene: TRBD1
len: 14
abundance: -
CDR3aa: CASRPGTGNNEQYF
CDR3nt: TGCGCCAGCAGACCTGGGACAGGGAACAACGAGCAGTACTTC

v_gene: TRBV2
j_gene: TRBJ2-2
d_gene: -
len: 14
abundance: few
CDR3aa: CASSESGVTGELFF
CDR3nt: TGTGCCAGCAGTGAATCCGGGGTCACCGGGGAGCTGTTTTTT

v_gene: TRBV5-1
j_gene: TRBJ2-3
d_gene: TRBD2
len: 16
abundance: -
CDR3aa: CASSSGTSGKVDTQYF
CDR3nt: TGCGCCAGCAGCTCTGGGACTAGCGGGAAGGTAGATACGCAGTATTTT

v_gene: TRBV4-3
j_gene: TRBJ2-2
d_gene: -
len: 17
abundance: -
CDR3aa: CASSQDSGIPDTGELFF
CDR3nt: TGCGCCAGCAGCCAAGATTCCGGGATCCCGGACACCGGGGAGCTGTTTTTT

v_gene: TRBV28
j_gene: TRBJ1-5
d_gene: -
len: 18
abundance: -
CDR3aa: CASSSAGRIHYSNQPQHF
CDR3nt: TGTGCCAGCAGTTCCGCGGGACGGATCCACTATAGCAATCAGCCCCAGCATTTT

v_gene: TRBV11-2
j_gene: TRBJ1-1
d_gene: -
len: 17
abundance: -
CDR3aa: CASSLARGGRVNTEAFF
CDR3nt: TGTGCCAGCAGCTTAGCCCGGGGGGGGCGGGTGAACACTGAAGCTTTCTTT

v_gene: TRBV6-5
j_gene: TRBJ2-3
d_gene: -
len: 12
abundance: -
CDR3aa: CASSPPPDTQYF
CDR3nt: TGTGCCAGCAGCCCCCCCCCAGATACGCAGTATTTT

v_gene: TRBV5-4
j_gene: TRBJ2-3
d_gene: -
len: 14
abundance: -
CDR3aa: CASSTDWGRDTQYF
CDR3nt: TGTGCCAGCAGTACGGACTGGGGGCGGGATACGCAGTATTTT

v_gene: TRBV9
j_gene: TRBJ2-1
d_gene: -
len: 15
abundance: -
CDR3aa: CASSVVGAAYNEQFF
CDR3nt: TGTGCCAGCAGCGTAGTGGGAGCGGCGTACAATGAGCAGTTCTTC

v_gene: TRBV5-4
j_gene: TRBJ2-7
d_gene: -
len: 15
abundance: -
CDR3aa: CASSLNPGVVGEQYF
CDR3nt: TGTGCCAGCAGCCTAAACCCAGGGGTAGTGGGCGAGCAGTACTTC

v_gene: TRBV28
j_gene: TRBJ1-5
d_gene: TRBD1
len: 14
abundance: -
CDR3aa: CASSSTGDNQPQHF
CDR3nt: TGTGCCAGCAGTTCCACAGGGGACAATCAGCCCCAGCATTTT

v_gene: TRBV25-1
j_gene: TRBJ2-7
d_gene: -
len: 12
abundance: -
CDR3aa: CASSEGLGEQYF
CDR3nt: TGTGCCAGCAGTGAAGGGCTCGGCGAGCAGTACTTC

v_gene: TRBV28
j_gene: TRBJ2-7
d_gene: TRBD1
len: 14
abundance: -
CDR3aa: CASSTPGQAYEQYF
CDR3nt: TGTGCCAGCAGTACACCGGGACAGGCCTACGAGCAGTACTTC

v_gene: TRBV4-3
j_gene: TRBJ2-3
d_gene: TRBD2
len: 19
abundance: -
CDR3aa: CASSQWVIAGGRSTDTQYF
CDR3nt: TGCGCCAGCAGCCAATGGGTGATAGCGGGAGGTCGAAGCACAGATACGCAGTATTTT

v_gene: TRBV9
j_gene: TRBJ2-1
d_gene: TRBD1
len: 13
abundance: -
CDR3aa: CASSPTGFNEQFF
CDR3nt: TGTGCCAGCAGCCCGACAGGGTTCAATGAGCAGTTCTTC

v_gene: TRBV6-6
j_gene: TRBJ1-3
d_gene: -
len: 15
abundance: -
CDR3aa: CASSPPAGSGNTIYF
CDR3nt: TGTGCCAGCAGCCCCCCGGCGGGGTCCGGAAACACCATATATTTT

v_gene: TRBV4-1
j_gene: TRBJ2-5
d_gene: TRBD2
len: 14
abundance: -
CDR3aa: CASSQGTREETQYF
CDR3nt: TGCGCCAGCAGCCAGGGGACTAGAGAAGAGACCCAGTACTTC

v_gene: TRBV5-1
j_gene: TRBJ2-1
d_gene: TRBD2
len: 15
abundance: -
CDR3aa: CASSLLAGVNNEQFF
CDR3nt: TGCGCCAGCAGCTTACTAGCGGGGGTCAACAATGAGCAGTTCTTC

v_gene: TRBV5-1
j_gene: TRBJ2-1
d_gene: TRBD2
len: 13
abundance: once
CDR3aa: CASTVAGGGEQFF
CDR3nt: TGCGCCAGCACAGTAGCGGGAGGAGGGGAGCAGTTCTTC

v_gene: TRBV5-1
j_gene: TRBJ1-1
d_gene: TRBD1
len: 14
abundance: -
CDR3aa: CASSSGGGNTEAFF
CDR3nt: TGCGCCAGCAGCTCAGGGGGCGGAAACACTGAAGCTTTCTTT

v_gene: TRBV20-1
j_gene: TRBJ1-4
d_gene: -
len: 11
abundance: -
CDR3aa: CSARLNEKLFF
CDR3nt: TGCAGTGCTAGATTGAATGAAAAACTGTTTTTT

v_gene: TRBV5-1
j_gene: TRBJ2-7
d_gene: -
len: 14
abundance: -
CDR3aa: CASRSGTQGYEQYF
CDR3nt: TGCGCCAGCAGATCAGGGACTCAGGGGTACGAGCAGTACTTC

v_gene: TRBV28
j_gene: TRBJ2-1
d_gene: TRBD1
len: 15
abundance: -
CDR3aa: CASRPTGTGPFEQFF
CDR3nt: TGTGCCAGCAGGCCAACCGGGACAGGCCCCTTCGAGCAGTTCTTC

v_gene: TRBV5-4
j_gene: TRBJ1-1
d_gene: -
len: 14
abundance: -
CDR3aa: CASSLVSAGPEAFF
CDR3nt: TGTGCCAGCAGCTTGGTGTCAGCCGGCCCTGAAGCTTTCTTT

v_gene: TRBV6-5
j_gene: TRBJ1-4
d_gene: -
len: 16
abundance: -
CDR3aa: CASSYSGSATNEKLFF
CDR3nt: TGTGCCAGCAGTTACTCGGGGAGTGCAACTAATGAAAAACTGTTTTTT

v_gene: TRBV27
j_gene: TRBJ2-3
d_gene: -
len: 13
abundance: -
CDR3aa: CASSQSCTDTQYF
CDR3nt: TGTGCCAGCAGTCAATCCTGCACAGATACGCAGTATTTT

v_gene: TRBV27
j_gene: TRBJ1-1
d_gene: TRBD1
len: 13
abundance: -
CDR3aa: CASSLNRARGTFF
CDR3nt: TGTGCCAGCAGTTTAAATCGGGCCAGGGGGACTTTCTTT

v_gene: TRBV6-6
j_gene: TRBJ2-5
d_gene: -
len: 13
abundance: -
CDR3aa: CASNNRDPGTQYF
CDR3nt: TGTGCCAGCAACAACAGGGACCCGGGGACCCAGTACTTC

v_gene: TRBV11-2
j_gene: TRBJ1-1
d_gene: -
len: 13
abundance: -
CDR3aa: CASSLDSGRSAFF
CDR3nt: TGTGCCAGCAGCTTAGATTCAGGGAGGTCGGCTTTCTTT

v_gene: TRBV30
j_gene: TRBJ2-6
d_gene: -
len: 11
abundance: many
CDR3aa: CAWSVTEVLTF
CDR3nt: TGTGCCTGGAGTGTAACAGAAGTCCTGACTTTC